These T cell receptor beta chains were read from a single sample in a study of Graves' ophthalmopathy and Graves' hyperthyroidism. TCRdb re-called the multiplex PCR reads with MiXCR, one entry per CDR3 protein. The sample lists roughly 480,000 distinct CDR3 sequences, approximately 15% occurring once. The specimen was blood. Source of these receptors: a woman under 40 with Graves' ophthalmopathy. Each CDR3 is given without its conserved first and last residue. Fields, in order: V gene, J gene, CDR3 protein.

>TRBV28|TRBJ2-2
ASSSPTSGITGELF
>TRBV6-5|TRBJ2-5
ASSYSPQETQY
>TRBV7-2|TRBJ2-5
ASSLAPRLETQY
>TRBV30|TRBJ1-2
ACRATPSWNYGYT
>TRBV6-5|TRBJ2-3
ASSYSRSSTDTQY
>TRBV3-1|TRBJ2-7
ASSPWDRGSDEQY
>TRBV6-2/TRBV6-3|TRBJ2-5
ASSYSATPPTTQY
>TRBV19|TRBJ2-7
ASSYGNSYEQY
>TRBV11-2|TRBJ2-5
ASSGKGTGKEETQY
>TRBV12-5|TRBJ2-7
ASGRQGFDEQY
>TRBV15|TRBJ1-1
ASRRQGADTEAF
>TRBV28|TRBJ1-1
ASSFSQRTEAF
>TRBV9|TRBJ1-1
ASSGAGNTEAF
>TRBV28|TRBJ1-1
ASSPPSRRREAF
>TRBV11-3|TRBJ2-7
ASSLGRSLGYEQY
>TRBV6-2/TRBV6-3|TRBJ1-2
ASSYSFGRGSYGYT
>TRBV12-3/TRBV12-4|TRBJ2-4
ASSASGVSDGKNIQY
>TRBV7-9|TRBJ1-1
ASRHVQGTRAEAF
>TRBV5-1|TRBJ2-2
ASSLEVNTGELF
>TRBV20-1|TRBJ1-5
SAKMEGQPQH
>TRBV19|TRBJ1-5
ASSDGTESNQPQH
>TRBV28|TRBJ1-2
ASIRLYKSRLYGYT
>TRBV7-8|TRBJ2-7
ASSYGQDEY
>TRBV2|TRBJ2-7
ASSEERALGYEQY
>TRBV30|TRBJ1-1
AWGLGGMRGTEAF
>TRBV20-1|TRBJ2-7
SAAGGSYEQY
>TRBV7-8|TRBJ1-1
ASSPTEAF